This entry is about one T cell receptor beta chain. Antigen: not known. Sequenced by immunoSEQ multiplex PCR; TCRdb stores in-frame clones only, minus some. The sample records 8,500 to 10,000 clones, about 75% being singletons. The sample belongs to a study of somatic mutations in cytotoxic T cells in rheumatoid arthritis. Study as a whole: Flow cytometry sorted some V beta antibody-stained T-cell populations to nearly 100% purity, V beta1+ cells among them being sequenced for TCRB.

Study results and caveats: For rheumatoid arthritis patients, CD8+ clonality increased with age, whereas it did not in healthy controls.

Germline V gene sequence: CDR1 MNHEY, CDR2 SMNVEV (reference sequence). V lost 5 bases to trimming and J lost 4 bases; unmatched junction nucleotides: 22. The CDR3 totals 19 residues. This sequence originates from an adult with rheumatoid arthritis. The chain couples TRBV27 to TRBJ1-1, with 7 bases aligning to TRBD1. Sequencing was performed on CD8+ T cells sorted from blood. The CDR3 here is CASSPTRPGQWDRSTEAFF. CDR3 in DNA: TGTGCCAGCAGTCCTACAAGACCGGGACAGTGGGATAGGAGCACTGAAGCTTTCTTT.